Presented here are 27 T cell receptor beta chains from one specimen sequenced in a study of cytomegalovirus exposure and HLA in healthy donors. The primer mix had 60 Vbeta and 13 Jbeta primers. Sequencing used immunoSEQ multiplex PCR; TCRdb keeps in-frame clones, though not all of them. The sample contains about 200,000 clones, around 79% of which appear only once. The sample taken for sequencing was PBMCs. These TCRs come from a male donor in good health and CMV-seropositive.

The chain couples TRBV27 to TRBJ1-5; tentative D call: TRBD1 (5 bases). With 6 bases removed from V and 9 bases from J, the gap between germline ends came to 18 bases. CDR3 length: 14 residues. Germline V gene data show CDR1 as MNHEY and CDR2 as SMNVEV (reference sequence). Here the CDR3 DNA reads TGTGCCAGCAGCCCCGCGGGGGAAATGGCGCCCCAGCATTTT. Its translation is CASSPAGEMAPQHF.

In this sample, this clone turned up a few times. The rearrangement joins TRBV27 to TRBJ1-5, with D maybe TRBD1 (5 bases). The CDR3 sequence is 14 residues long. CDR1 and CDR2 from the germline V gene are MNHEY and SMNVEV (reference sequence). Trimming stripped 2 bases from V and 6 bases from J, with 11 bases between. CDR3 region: CASSLGAIGQPQHF. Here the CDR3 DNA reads TGTGCCAGCAGTTTAGGGGCAATCGGTCAGCCCCAGCATTTT.

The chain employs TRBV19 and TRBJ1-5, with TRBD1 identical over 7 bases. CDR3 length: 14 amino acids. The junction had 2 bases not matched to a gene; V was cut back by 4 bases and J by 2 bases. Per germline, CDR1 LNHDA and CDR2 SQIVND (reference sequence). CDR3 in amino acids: CASSTTGGNQPQHF. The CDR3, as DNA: TGTGCCAGTAGTACAACAGGGGGCAATCAGCCCCAGCATTTT.

The CDR3 sequence: CAWSVGGHRGYEQYF. CDR3 DNA: TGTGCCTGGAGTGTAGGAGGGCACAGGGGCTACGAGCAGTACTTC. The rearrangement joins TRBV30 to TRBJ2-7; D is possibly TRBD1 (7 bases). The CDR3 has 15 amino acids. Germline CDR1 is GTSNPN and CDR2 is SVGIG (reference sequence). V gave up 0 bases and J gave up 3 bases, with 15 bases separating them.

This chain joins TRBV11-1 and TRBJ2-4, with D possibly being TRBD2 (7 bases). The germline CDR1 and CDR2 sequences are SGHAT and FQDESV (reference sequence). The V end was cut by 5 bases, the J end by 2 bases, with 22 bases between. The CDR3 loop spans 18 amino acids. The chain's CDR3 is CASSLLGRGGVSKNIQYF. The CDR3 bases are TGTGCCAGCAGCCTGTTGGGCAGGGGAGGGGTTTCCAAAAACATTCAGTACTTC.

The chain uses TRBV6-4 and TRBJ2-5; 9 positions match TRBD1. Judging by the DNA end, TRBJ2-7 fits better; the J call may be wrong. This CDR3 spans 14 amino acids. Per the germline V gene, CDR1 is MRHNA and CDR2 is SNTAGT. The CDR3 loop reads CASTPDRGPYEQYF. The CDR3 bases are TGTGCCAGCACTCCGGACAGGGGTCCCTACGAGCAGTACTTC.

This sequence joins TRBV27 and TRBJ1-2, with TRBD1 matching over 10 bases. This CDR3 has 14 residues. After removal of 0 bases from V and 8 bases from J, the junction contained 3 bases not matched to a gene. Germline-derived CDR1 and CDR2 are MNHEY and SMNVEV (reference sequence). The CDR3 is CASSLSGQGYGYTF. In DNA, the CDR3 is TGTGCCAGCAGTTTATCGGGACAGGGGTACGGCTACACCTTC.

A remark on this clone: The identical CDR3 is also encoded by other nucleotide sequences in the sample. In nucleotides, the CDR3 is TGTGCCAGCAGTTTGACAGGGATGGTAGCAAATACTGAAGCTTTCTTT. Amino acid sequence: CASSLTGMVANTEAFF. The chain uses TRBV27 and TRBJ1-1, with TRBD1 identical over 7 bases. The CDR3 has 16 amino acids. Germline loops: CDR1 MNHEY, CDR2 SMNVEV (reference sequence). The V and J ends lost 3 bases and 5 bases, in that order; junction bases with no gene match: 12.

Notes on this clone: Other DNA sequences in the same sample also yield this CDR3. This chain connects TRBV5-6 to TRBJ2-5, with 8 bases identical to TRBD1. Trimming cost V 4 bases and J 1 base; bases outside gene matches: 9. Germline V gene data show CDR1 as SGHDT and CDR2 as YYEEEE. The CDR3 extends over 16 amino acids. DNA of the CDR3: TGTGCCAGCAGCAGACGGGACAGGCGGGTCCAAGAGACCCAGTACTTC. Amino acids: CASSRRDRRVQETQYF.

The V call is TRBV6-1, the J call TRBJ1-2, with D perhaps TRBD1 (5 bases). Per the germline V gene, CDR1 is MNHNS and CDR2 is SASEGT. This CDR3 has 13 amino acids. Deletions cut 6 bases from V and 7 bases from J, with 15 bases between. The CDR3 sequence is CASSRTPHSGYTF. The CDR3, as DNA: TGTGCCAGCAGCAGGACACCGCATAGTGGCTACACCTTC.

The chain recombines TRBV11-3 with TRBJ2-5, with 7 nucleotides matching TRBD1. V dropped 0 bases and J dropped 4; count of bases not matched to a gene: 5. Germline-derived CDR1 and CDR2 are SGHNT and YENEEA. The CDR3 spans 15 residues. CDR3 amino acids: CASSLDPTGVETQYF. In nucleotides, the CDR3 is TGTGCCAGCAGCTTAGACCCAACAGGGGTAGAGACCCAGTACTTC.

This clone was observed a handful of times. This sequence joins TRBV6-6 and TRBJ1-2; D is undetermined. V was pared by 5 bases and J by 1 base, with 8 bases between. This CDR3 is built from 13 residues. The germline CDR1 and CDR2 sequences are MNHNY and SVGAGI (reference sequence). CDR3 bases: TGTGCCAGCAGTGTCTTATTTAACTATGGCTACACCTTC. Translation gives CASSVLFNYGYTF.

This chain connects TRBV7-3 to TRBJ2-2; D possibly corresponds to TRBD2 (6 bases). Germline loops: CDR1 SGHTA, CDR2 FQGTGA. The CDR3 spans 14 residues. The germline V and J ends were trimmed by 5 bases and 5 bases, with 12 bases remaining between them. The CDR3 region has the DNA TGTGCCAGCAGCAACTTCCGGGGGACCGGGGAGCTGTTTTTT. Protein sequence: CASSNFRGTGELFF. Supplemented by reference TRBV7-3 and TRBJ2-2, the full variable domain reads GAGVSQTPSNKVTEKGKYVELRCDPISGHTALYWYRQSLGQGPEFLIYFQGTGAADDSGLPNDRFFAVRPEGSVSTLKIQRTERGDSAVYLCASSNFRGTGELFFGEGSRLTVL.

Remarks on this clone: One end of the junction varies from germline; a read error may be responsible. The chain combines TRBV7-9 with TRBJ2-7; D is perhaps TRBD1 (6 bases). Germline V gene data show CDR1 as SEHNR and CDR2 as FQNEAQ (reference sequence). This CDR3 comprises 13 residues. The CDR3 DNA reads TGTGCCAGCAGCTTAGTAGGTAACGCAGGGGAAGTCTTC. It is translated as CASSLVGNAGEVF. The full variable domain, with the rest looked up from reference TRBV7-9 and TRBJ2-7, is DTGVSQNPRHKITKRGQNVTFRCDPISEHNRLYWYRQTLGQGPEFLTYFQNEAQLEKSRLLSDRFSAERPKGSFSTLEIQRTEQGDSAMYLCASSLVGNAGEVFGPGTRLTVT.

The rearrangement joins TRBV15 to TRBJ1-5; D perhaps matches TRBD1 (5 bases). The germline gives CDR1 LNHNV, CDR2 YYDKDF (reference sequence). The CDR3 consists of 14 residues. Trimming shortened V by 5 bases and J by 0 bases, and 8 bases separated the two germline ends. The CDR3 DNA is TGTGCCACCAGCGCGACAGATAGCAATCAGCCCCAGCATTTT. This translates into CATSATDSNQPQHF.

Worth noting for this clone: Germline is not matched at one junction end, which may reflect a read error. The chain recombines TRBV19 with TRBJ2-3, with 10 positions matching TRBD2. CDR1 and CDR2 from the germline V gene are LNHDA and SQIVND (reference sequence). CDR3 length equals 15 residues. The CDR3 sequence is CASSRTSGPTNTQYF. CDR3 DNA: TGTGCCAGTAGTAGGACTAGCGGCCCCACAAATACGCAGTATTTT.

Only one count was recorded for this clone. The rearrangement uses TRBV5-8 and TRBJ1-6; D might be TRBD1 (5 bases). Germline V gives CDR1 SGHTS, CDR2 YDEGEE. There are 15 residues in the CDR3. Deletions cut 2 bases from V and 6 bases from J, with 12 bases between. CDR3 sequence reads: CASSLRQGSNSPLHF. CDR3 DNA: TGTGCCAGCAGCTTACGTCAGGGAAGTAATTCACCCCTCCACTTT.

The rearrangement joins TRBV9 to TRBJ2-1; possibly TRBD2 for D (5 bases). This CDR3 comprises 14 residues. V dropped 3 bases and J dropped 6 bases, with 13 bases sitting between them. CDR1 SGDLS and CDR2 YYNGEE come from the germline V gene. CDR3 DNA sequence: TGTGCCAGCAGCGGGGGTAGAGGGCCCAATGAGCAGTTCTTC. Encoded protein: CASSGGRGPNEQFF.

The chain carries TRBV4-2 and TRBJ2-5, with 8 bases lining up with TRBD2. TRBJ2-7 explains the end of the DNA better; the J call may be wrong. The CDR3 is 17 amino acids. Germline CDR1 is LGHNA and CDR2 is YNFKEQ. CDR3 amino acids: CASSQDGEGLGVYEQYF. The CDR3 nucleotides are TGTGCCAGCAGCCAAGATGGGGAGGGACTAGGAGTCTACGAGCAGTACTTC.

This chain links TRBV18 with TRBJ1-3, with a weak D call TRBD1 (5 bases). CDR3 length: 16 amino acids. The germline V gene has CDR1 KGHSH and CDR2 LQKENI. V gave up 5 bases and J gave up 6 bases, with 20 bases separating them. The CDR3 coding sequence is TGTGCCAGCTCAGCCGGACCTGGGGGGACGGAAAACACCATATATTTT. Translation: CASSAGPGGTENTIYF.

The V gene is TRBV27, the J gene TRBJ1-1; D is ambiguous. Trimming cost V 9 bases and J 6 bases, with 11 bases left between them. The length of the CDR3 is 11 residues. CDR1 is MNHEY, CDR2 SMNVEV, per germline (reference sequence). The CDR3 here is CASFSGAEAFF. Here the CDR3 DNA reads TGTGCCAGTTTTTCGGGTGCTGAAGCTTTCTTT.

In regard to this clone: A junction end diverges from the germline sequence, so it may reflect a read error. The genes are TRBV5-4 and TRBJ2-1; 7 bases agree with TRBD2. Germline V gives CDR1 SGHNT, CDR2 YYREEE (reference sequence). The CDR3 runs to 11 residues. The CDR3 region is CASSFRGELFF. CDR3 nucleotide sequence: TGTGCCAGCAGCTTTCGGGGGGAGCTGTTCTTC.

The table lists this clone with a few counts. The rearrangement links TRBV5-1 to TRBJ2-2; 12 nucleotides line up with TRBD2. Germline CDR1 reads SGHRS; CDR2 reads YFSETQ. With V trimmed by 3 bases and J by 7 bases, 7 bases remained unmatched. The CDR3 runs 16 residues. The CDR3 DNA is TGCGCCAGCAGCTCCCTGACTAGCGGGGGTCACGGGGAGCTGTTTTTT. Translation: CASSSLTSGGHGELFF.

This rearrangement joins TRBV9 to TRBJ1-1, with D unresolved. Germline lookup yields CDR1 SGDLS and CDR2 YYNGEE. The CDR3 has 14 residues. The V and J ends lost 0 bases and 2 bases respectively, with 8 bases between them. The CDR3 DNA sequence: TGTGCCAGCAGCGTAGCTCCCCTAAACACTGAAGCTTTCTTT. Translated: CASSVAPLNTEAFF.

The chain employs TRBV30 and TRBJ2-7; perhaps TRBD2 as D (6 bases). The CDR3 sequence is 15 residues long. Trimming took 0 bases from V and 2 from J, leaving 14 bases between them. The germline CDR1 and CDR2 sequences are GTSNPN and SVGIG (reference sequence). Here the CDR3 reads CAWSVSAGRAYEQYF. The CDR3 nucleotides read TGTGCCTGGAGTGTATCCGCGGGACGGGCCTACGAGCAGTACTTC.

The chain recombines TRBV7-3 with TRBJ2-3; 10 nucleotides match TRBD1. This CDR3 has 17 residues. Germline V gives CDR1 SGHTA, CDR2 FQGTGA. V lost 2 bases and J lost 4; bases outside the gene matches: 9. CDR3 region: CASSLSSTGGRADTQYF. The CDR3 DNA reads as TGTGCCAGCAGCTTATCCTCGACAGGGGGCAGGGCAGATACGCAGTATTTT.

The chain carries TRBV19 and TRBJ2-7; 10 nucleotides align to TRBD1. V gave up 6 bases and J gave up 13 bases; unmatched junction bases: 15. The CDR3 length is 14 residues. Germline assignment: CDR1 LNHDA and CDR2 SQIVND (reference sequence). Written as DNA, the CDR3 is TGTGCCAGTAGCTCAAGTCGGACAGGGGGTGCGCTATACTTC. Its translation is CASSSSRTGGALYF.